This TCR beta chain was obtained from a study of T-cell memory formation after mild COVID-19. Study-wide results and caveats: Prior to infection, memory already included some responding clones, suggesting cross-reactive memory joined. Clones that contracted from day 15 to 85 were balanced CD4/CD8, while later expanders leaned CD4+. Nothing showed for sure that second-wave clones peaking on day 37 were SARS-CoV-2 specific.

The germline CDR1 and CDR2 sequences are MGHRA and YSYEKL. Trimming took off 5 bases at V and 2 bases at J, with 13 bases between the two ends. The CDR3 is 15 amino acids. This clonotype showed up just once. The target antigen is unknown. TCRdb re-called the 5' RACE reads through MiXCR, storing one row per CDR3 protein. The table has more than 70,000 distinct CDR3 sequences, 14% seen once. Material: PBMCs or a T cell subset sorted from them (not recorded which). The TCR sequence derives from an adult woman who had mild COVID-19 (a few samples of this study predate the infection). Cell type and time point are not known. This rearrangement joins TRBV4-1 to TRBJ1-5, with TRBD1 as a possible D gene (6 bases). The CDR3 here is CASSSMGGGNQPQHF. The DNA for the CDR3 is TGCGCCAGCAGCTCGATGGGGGGCGGCAATCAGCCCCAGCATTTT.